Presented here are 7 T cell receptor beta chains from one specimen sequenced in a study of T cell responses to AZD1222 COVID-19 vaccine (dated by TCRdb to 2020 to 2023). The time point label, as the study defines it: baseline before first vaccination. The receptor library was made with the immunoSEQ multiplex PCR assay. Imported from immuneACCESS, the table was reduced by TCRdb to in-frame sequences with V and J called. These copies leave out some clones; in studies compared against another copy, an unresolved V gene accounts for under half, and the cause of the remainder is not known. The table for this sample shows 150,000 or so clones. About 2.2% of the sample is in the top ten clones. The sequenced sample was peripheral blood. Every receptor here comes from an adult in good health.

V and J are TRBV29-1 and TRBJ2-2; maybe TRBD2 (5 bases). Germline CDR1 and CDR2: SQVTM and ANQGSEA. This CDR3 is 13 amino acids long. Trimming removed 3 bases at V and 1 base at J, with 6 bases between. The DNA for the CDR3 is TGCAGCGTTGAGGAGGAGAACACCGGGGAGCTGTTTTTT. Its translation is CSVEEENTGELFF.

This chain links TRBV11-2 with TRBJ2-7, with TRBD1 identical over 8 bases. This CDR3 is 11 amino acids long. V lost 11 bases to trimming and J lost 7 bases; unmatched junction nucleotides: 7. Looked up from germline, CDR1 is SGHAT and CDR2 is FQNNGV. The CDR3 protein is CARQGASEQYF. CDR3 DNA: TGTGCCCGTCAGGGGGCCTCGGAGCAGTACTTC.

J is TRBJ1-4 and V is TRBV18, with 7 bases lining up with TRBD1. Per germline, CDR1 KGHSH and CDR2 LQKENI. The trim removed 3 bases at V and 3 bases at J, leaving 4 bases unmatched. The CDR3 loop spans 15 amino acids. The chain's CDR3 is CASSPLTGSNEKLFF. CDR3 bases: TGTGCCAGCTCACCCTTGACAGGGTCTAATGAAAAACTGTTTTTT. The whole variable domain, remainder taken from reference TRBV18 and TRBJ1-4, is NAGVMQNPRHLVRRRGQEARLRCSPMKGHSHVYWYRQLPEEGLKFMVYLQKENIIDESGMPKERFSAEFPKEGPSILRIQQVVRGDSAAYFCASSPLTGSNEKLFFGSGTQLSVL.

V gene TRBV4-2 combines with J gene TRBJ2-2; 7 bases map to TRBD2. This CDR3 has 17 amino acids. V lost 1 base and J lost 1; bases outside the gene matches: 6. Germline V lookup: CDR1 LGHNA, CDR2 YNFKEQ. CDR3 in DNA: TGTGCCAGCAGCCAAGGGGGAGGGGTAGGGAACACCGGGGAGCTGTTTTTT. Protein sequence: CASSQGGGVGNTGELFF.

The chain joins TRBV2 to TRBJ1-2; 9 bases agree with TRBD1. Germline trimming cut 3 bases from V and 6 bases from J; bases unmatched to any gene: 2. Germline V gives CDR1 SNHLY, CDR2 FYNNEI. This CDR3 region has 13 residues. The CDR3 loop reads CASSEDRGNGYTF. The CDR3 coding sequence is TGTGCCAGCAGTGAGGACAGGGGAAATGGCTACACCTTC. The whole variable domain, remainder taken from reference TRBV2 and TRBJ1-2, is EPEVTQTPSHQVTQMGQEVILRCVPISNHLYFYWYRQILGQKVEFLVSFYNNEISEKSEIFDDQFSVERPDGSNFTLKIRSTKLEDSAMYFCASSEDRGNGYTFGSGTRLTVV.

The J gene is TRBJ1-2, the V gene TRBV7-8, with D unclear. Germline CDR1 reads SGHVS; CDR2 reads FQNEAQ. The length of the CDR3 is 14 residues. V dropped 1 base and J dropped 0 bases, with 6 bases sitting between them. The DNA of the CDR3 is TGTGCCAGCAGCTTAGGCGCGGCTAACTATGGCTACACCTTC. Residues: CASSLGAANYGYTF.

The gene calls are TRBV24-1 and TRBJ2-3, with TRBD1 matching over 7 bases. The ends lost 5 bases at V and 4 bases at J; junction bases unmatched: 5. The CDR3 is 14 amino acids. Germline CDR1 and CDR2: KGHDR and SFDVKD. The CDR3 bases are TGTGCCACCAGTGCAACAGGGGCATCAGATACGCAGTATTTT. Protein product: CATSATGASDTQYF.